The rows below give T cell receptor beta chains drawn from one sample of a study of early T cells in non-severe SARS-CoV-2 infection. TCRdb recomputed calls from the 5' RACE reads with MiXCR, one row per CDR3 protein. The data contain tens of thousands of distinct CDR3 sequences, over 12% of them singletons. Sequenced input: whole blood. The source of these receptors is an adult who was a healthcare worker with PCR-confirmed SARS-CoV-2 infection or an uninfected control (not recorded which). Each CDR3 is given with its conserved first and last residue. A D gene is named only where the DNA matches it firmly. Clone size is given for some rows only: seen once, a few or many times, or a class if the clone is expanded.

.	TRBV29-1	.	TRBJ2-1	TGCAGCGTTGAAGCCAGGTCTGGCTACAATGAGCAGTTCTTC	CSVEARSGYNEQFF
.	TRBV19	few	TRBJ2-5	TGTGCCAGTAGTATCGGCACAGGGTTGCAAGAGACCCAGTACTTC	CASSIGTGLQETQYF
.	TRBV5-1	many	TRBJ1-1	TGCGCCAGTGACCTAGGGTACGAAGCTTTCTTT	CASDLGYEAFF
.	TRBV12-3/TRBV12-4	.	TRBJ2-5	TGTGCCAGCAGCCCAGGGGGGGCCCCCCAAGGGACCCAGTACTTC	CASSPGGAPQGTQYF
.	TRBV7-8	many	TRBJ1-1	TGTGCCAGCAGCCGGACCGAACTCCATAGCGCTTTCTTT	CASSRTELHSAFF
.	TRBV29-1	few	TRBJ2-7	TGCAGCGTTTTCTCCGGGGAGCAGTACTTC	CSVFSGEQYF
.	TRBV20-1	few	TRBJ2-7	TGCAGTGCTAGAGGAAAGGGGCGGGTCGAGCAGTACTTC	CSARGKGRVEQYF
.	TRBV29-1	.	TRBJ1-2	TGCAGCGTTGATGGGGGTTCCAACTATGGCTACACCTTC	CSVDGGSNYGYTF
.	TRBV6-1	few	TRBJ2-5	TGTGCCAGCAGCCTACCCGGGACCCCGGAAGGGACCCAGTACTTC	CASSLPGTPEGTQYF
.	TRBV3-1	few	TRBJ2-7	TGTGCCAGCGGGAAGTACGAGCAGTACTTC	CASGKYEQYF
.	TRBV7-9	.	TRBJ2-5	TGTGCCAGCAGCTTAGCCTCCGGGGAAAAGGGGACCCAGTACTTC	CASSLASGEKGTQYF
.	TRBV20-1	few	TRBJ2-2	TGCAGTGCCACCCCCCGGAGGCCGGCCACCGGGGAGCTGTTTTTT	CSATPRRPATGELFF
.	TRBV29-1	many	TRBJ2-1	TGCAGCGTAGACAGGGTGGGACGGGGGAGCTCCTACAATGAGCAGTTCTTC	CSVDRVGRGSSYNEQFF
.	TRBV27	many	TRBJ1-1	TGTGCCAGCATGGCCGGGGGGGGTTTTGAAGCTTTCTTT	CASMAGGGFEAFF
.	TRBV30	few	TRBJ2-7	TGTGCCTGGAGTTTGGCGTTACGTTCCTACGAGCAGTACTTC	CAWSLALRSYEQYF
TRBD1	TRBV27	.	TRBJ1-5	TGTGCCAGCAGTTTATACAGGGGGCATGGACAGCCCCAGCATTTT	CASSLYRGHGQPQHF
TRBD1	TRBV6-4	many	TRBJ1-5	TGTGCCAGCAGTGTTCCCCGAGCTGGACAGGGCTCCAATCAGCCCCAGCATTTT	CASSVPRAGQGSNQPQHF
.	TRBV24-1	.	TRBJ2-2	TGTGCCACCAGTGGACTAGGGAACACCGGGGAGCTGTTTTTT	CATSGLGNTGELFF
.	TRBV29-1	.	TRBJ1-5	TGCAGCGTCCGAACCGAGAACCTGGCGCCCCAGCATTTT	CSVRTENLAPQHF
TRBD2	TRBV29-1	few	TRBJ2-7	TGCAGCGTTGGGGTAGCGGGCTCCTACGAGCAGTACTTC	CSVGVAGSYEQYF
.	TRBV27	many	TRBJ2-1	TGTGCCAGCAAAGCCGGGAAAGAGCAGTTCTTC	CASKAGKEQFF
.	TRBV18	.	TRBJ1-2	TGTGCCAGCTCACCGGCAGGGTGGAACTATGGCTACACCTTC	CASSPAGWNYGYTF
.	TRBV7-9	.	TRBJ2-2	TGTGCCAGCAGTTTACCGGAGGCCCCCGGGGAGCTGTTTTTT	CASSLPEAPGELFF
.	TRBV5-6	few	TRBJ1-1	TGTGCCAGCAGCCCTCCGACAAATCTGAACACTGAAGCTTTCTTT	CASSPPTNLNTEAFF
.	TRBV12-3/TRBV12-4	many	TRBJ1-4	TGTGCCAGCAGTTCTAGACAGAAGAATGAAAAACTGTTTTTT	CASSSRQKNEKLFF
TRBD1	TRBV20-1	.	TRBJ2-2	TGCAGTGCTAGACACAGGGGGAAGGCCGCGAACACCGGGGAGCTGTTTTTT	CSARHRGKAANTGELFF
.	TRBV6-2/TRBV6-3	.	TRBJ2-7	TGTGCCAGCAGTTACCCGGCGAGGGGAGCCTACGAGCAGTACTTC	CASSYPARGAYEQYF
.	TRBV15	few	TRBJ2-1	TGTGCCACCAGCAGCTTGACACTTACCAGCGAGCAGTTCTTC	CATSSLTLTSEQFF
TRBD1	TRBV10-2	.	TRBJ1-6	TGCGCCAGTCAGGCCCAGGGGGGTTCACCCCTCCACTTT	CASQAQGGSPLHF
TRBD2	TRBV29-1	.	TRBJ2-7	TGCAGCGTTGAAGATCGGGGACTAGCGGGAGGGCCCCTTGGCGAGCAGTACTTC	CSVEDRGLAGGPLGEQYF
.	TRBV5-5	.	TRBJ2-1	TGTGCCAGCAGCTTGGCCCTCATGAACTACAATGAGCAGTTCTTC	CASSLALMNYNEQFF
.	TRBV2	.	TRBJ1-6	TGTGCCAGCAGTCGGGACATAAATAATTCACCCCTCCACTTT	CASSRDINNSPLHF
TRBD1	TRBV29-1	many	TRBJ2-1	TGCAGCGTTGATCATCGCAGGGGGACGGACAATGAGCAGTTCTTC	CSVDHRRGTDNEQFF
.	TRBV2	.	TRBJ1-3	TGTGCCAGCGTGCGAGATATGGGAAACACCATATATTTT	CASVRDMGNTIYF
.	TRBV14	.	TRBJ2-7	TGTGCCAGCAGCGAGACAGAGGAACCCTACGAGCAGTACTTC	CASSETEEPYEQYF